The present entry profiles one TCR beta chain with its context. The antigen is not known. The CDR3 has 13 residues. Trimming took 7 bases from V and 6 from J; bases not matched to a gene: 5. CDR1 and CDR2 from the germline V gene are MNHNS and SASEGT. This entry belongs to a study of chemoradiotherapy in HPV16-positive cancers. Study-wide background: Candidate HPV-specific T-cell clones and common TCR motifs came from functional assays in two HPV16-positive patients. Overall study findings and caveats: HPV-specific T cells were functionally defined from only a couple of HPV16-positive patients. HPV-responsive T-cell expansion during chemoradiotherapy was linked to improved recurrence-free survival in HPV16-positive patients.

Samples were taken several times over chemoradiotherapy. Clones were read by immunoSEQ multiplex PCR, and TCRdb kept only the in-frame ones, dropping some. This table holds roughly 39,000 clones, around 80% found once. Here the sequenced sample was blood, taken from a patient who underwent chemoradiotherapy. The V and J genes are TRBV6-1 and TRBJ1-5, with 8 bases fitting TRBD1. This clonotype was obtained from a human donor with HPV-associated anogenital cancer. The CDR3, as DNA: TGTGCCAGCAAAGGACAGGGAGGTCAGCCCCAGCATTTT. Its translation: CASKGQGGQPQHF.